This T cell receptor beta chain was recorded in a study of shared clonotypes between healthy human individuals. With respect to this clone: Its specificity is not known.

Study outcomes and limitations: Lower generation probabilities were found for non-shared clonotypes than for those shared by all four donors.

Caucasian adults living in Nashville, Tennessee, provided all samples. It was around 220 ng DNA, about 30,000 T cell genomes, that sorted-subset replicate PCRs used. The data were produced by immunoSEQ multiplex PCR, yet TCRdb's version contains in-frame clones alone and is incomplete. This sample carries 2.3 million or so clones, over 85% of them seen once, and the ten largest clones take approximately 0.4%. In germline, CDR1 is SGHNT, CDR2 YYREEE (reference sequence). CDR3 length: 14 amino acids. V was trimmed by 0 bases and J by 4 bases, leaving 11 bases between them. The chain combines TRBV5-4 with TRBJ2-7; D call uncertain. The TCR comes from a man aged 18-30 years in good health. Some clones in this sample may be carry-over from other donors' samples. Sample: naive CD4+ T cells from PBMCs. Subset here: CD45RA+ positively selected. The CDR3 loop reads CASSLGMVAYEQYF. CDR3 in DNA: TGTGCCAGCAGCTTGGGAATGGTTGCTTACGAGCAGTACTTC.